This T cell receptor (beta chain) originates from a study of blood T cell repertoires in COVID-19. The germline V gene has CDR1 SGHNT and CDR2 YYREEE (reference sequence). CDR3 size: 16 residues. The ends were cut back, 0 bases at V and 4 bases at J, with 13 bases in the middle. The assay was immunoSEQ multiplex PCR, and TCRdb's table has in-frame clones only and misses some. The data contain approximately 150,000 clones, around 83% of them singletons. The J gene is TRBJ2-2, the V gene TRBV5-4; the D gene is possibly TRBD1 (6 bases). This sequence was found in a woman between 45 and 60 years old in a cohort sampled during active or convalescent COVID-19. The sample taken for sequencing was peripheral blood. In nucleotides, the CDR3 is TGTGCCAGCAGCTTGGATACAGGGCCGGGCACCGGGGAGCTGTTTTTT. Residues: CASSLDTGPGTGELFF.